A single sample is the source of the 27 T cell receptor beta chains below, sequenced in a study of control samples from healthy donors and cancer patients. Sequencing used immunoSEQ multiplex PCR; TCRdb keeps in-frame clones, though not all of them. The sample gives roughly 20,000 clones, about 85% of which show up once; more than 20% is in the top ten. Sample: PBMCs. Receptors originate from a man aged 55 to 70 with colorectal cancer.

This clone was seen more than once but under ten times. J is TRBJ2-7 and V is TRBV3-1 (or the pseudogene TRBV3-2); 7 bases are a match to TRBD1. The germline CDR1 and CDR2 sequences are LGHDT and YNNKEL (reference sequence). V shed 0 bases, J shed 1 base, and the junction held 12 bases outside the gene matches. The CDR3 extends over 18 amino acids. For the CDR3, the DNA is TGTGCCAGCAGCCAAGATGGTCTTACAGGGGATCCATCCTACGAGCAGTACGTC. Protein: CASSQDGLTGDPSYEQYV.

The chain uses TRBV18 and TRBJ2-1; 11 bases map to TRBD2. The germline gives CDR1 KGHSH, CDR2 LQKENI. CDR3 size: 16 residues. J lost 0 bases, V lost 4 bases, and 2 bases had no gene match. CDR3 nucleotide sequence: TGTGCCAGCTCACTTAGCGGGGGGGCCTCCTACAATGAGCAGTTCTTC. Amino acids: CASSLSGGASYNEQFF. Using reference TRBV18 and TRBJ2-1 for the parts outside the CDR3, the full variable domain is NAGVMQNPRHLVRRRGQEARLRCSPMKGHSHVYWYRQLPEEGLKFMVYLQKENIIDESGMPKERFSAEFPKEGPSILRIQQVVRGDSAAYFCASSLSGGASYNEQFFGPGTRLTVL.

This clone was observed a single time. The chain has TRBV24-1 and TRBJ2-3, with 8 bases matching TRBD2. The CDR3 sequence is 16 residues long. J lost 3 bases, V lost 0 bases, and 4 bases had no gene match. Germline V gene data show CDR1 as KGHDR and CDR2 as SFDVKD. Here the CDR3 reads CATSDLSGGGTDTQYF. CDR3 coding DNA: TGTGCCACCAGTGATTTGAGTGGCGGGGGGACAGATACGCAGTATTTT.

This chain connects TRBV19 to TRBJ1-6, with D unclear. Germline CDR1 is LNHDA and CDR2 is SQIVND (reference sequence). With 7 bases removed from V and 15 bases from J, the gap between germline ends came to 16 bases. The CDR3 consists of 12 residues. The CDR3 region is CASNQSSRGLHF. The CDR3 DNA is TGTGCCAGTAATCAATCCTCCCGCGGCCTCCACTTT.

This clone showed up just a few times. This chain links TRBV25-1 with TRBJ2-1; TRBD2 aligns across 7 bases. Germline V lookup: CDR1 MGHDK, CDR2 SYGVNS. The CDR3 covers 16 residues. Trimming took 5 bases from V and 0 from J; bases not matched to a gene: 7. DNA for the CDR3: TGTGCCAGCAGTTCCCTAGCGGCCAGCTCCTACAATGAGCAGTTCTTC. Its translation: CASSSLAASSYNEQFF.

The V gene is TRBV6-5, the J gene TRBJ2-7; D is possibly TRBD1 (6 bases). The germline CDR1 and CDR2 sequences are MNHEY and SVGAGI. The V end was cut by 2 bases, the J end by 0 bases, with 8 bases between. This CDR3 spans 14 amino acids. The DNA of the CDR3 is TGTGCCAGCAGTTACGGACAGCTCTCCTACGAGCAGTACTTC. It encodes CASSYGQLSYEQYF.

The V call is TRBV5-6, the J call TRBJ2-4, with D possibly being TRBD1 (6 bases). The V gene lost 2 bases and the J gene lost 0 bases, with 6 bases spanning the gap. Germline values: CDR1 SGHDT, CDR2 YYEEEE. CDR3 length: 14 residues. The chain's CDR3 is CASSFRGAKNIQYF. For the CDR3, the DNA is TGTGCCAGCAGCTTCAGGGGAGCCAAAAACATTCAGTACTTC.

This clone has just one count. This chain connects TRBV11-1 to TRBJ2-1, with D possibly matching TRBD2 (5 bases). CDR3 length equals 13 residues. V dropped 6 bases and J dropped 0 bases, with 6 bases sitting between them. Germline V gene data show CDR1 as SGHAT and CDR2 as FQDESV (reference sequence). CDR3 residues: CASSTSSYNEQFF. As DNA, the CDR3 is TGTGCCAGCAGTACTAGCTCCTACAATGAGCAGTTCTTC.

The chain joins TRBV5-1 to TRBJ2-5, with D maybe TRBD2 (7 bases). Germline V gene lookup returns CDR1 SGHRS and CDR2 YFSETQ. Trimming cost V 1 base and J 1 base, with 11 bases left between them. CDR3 length: 15 amino acids. The CDR3 sequence: CASSLTGGPQETQYF. CDR3 bases: TGCGCCAGCAGCTTGACCGGGGGGCCCCAAGAGACCCAGTACTTC.

This chain uses TRBV18 with TRBJ1-2; 9 bases agree with TRBD1. The CDR3 consists of 15 residues. Germline lookup yields CDR1 KGHSH and CDR2 LQKENI. Trimming took 5 bases from V and 6 from J; bases not matched to a gene: 10. The CDR3 DNA reads as TGTGCCAGCTCAAAAACCGGGACAGGGAATGATGGCTACACCTTC. Its protein is CASSKTGTGNDGYTF. Looking up the rest from reference TRBV18 and TRBJ1-2 gives the full variable domain: NAGVMQNPRHLVRRRGQEARLRCSPMKGHSHVYWYRQLPEEGLKFMVYLQKENIIDESGMPKERFSAEFPKEGPSILRIQQVVRGDSAAYFCASSKTGTGNDGYTFGSGTRLTVV.

The chain is built from TRBV9 and TRBJ1-1; D unresolved. The germline V and J ends were trimmed by 0 bases and 6 bases, with 9 bases remaining between them. The germline V gene encodes CDR1 SGDLS and CDR2 YYNGEE. The CDR3 is made up of 13 amino acids. The CDR3 spells CASSVGTSSEAFF. CDR3 DNA sequence: TGTGCCAGCAGCGTAGGGACTTCTTCTGAAGCTTTCTTT.

V and J are TRBV12-3 or TRBV12-4 and TRBJ1-1, with 7 bases matching TRBD1. The length of the CDR3 is 13 residues. The trim removed 3 bases at V and 4 bases at J, leaving 2 bases unmatched. The CDR3 reads CASSFEGATEAFF. The CDR3 DNA reads as TGTGCCAGCAGTTTTGAGGGGGCCACTGAAGCTTTCTTT.

J is TRBJ2-2 and V is TRBV5-1, with D unclear. The CDR3 has 13 amino acids. The germline gives CDR1 SGHRS, CDR2 YFSETQ. V dropped 4 bases and J dropped 5 bases, with 9 bases sitting between them. The CDR3 protein is CASSPGNTGELFF. For the CDR3, the DNA is TGCGCCAGCAGCCCCGGAAATACCGGGGAGCTGTTTTTT. The complete variable domain, with remaining parts taken from reference TRBV5-1 and TRBJ2-2, reads KAGVTQTPRYLIKTRGQQVTLSCSPISGHRSVSWYQQTPGQGLQFLFEYFSETQRNKGNFPGRFSGRQFSNSRSEMNVSTLELGDSALYLCASSPGNTGELFFGEGSRLTVL.

The chain has TRBV30 and TRBJ1-2, with TRBD1 identical over 12 bases. The CDR3 has 13 amino acids. Trimming took 8 bases from V and 4 from J; bases not matched to a gene: 5. In germline, CDR1 is GTSNPN, CDR2 SVGIG (reference sequence). This CDR3 reads CAGDRGRGYGYTF. The CDR3 DNA reads as TGTGCCGGGGACAGGGGGCGCGGCTATGGCTACACCTTC.

The rearrangement joins TRBV7-9 to TRBJ2-7; D is uncertain. Trimming took off 1 base at V and 1 base at J, with 14 bases between the two ends. Germline V gene data show CDR1 as SEHNR and CDR2 as FQNEAQ (reference sequence). This CDR3 region has 16 residues. The CDR3 DNA reads as TGTGCCAGCAGCTTAGGTAGTTCGGGCAGGTCCTACGAGCAGTACTTC. This gives the protein CASSLGSSGRSYEQYF. Drawing the rest from reference TRBV7-9 and TRBJ2-7, the complete variable domain is DTGVSQNPRHKITKRGQNVTFRCDPISEHNRLYWYRQTLGQGPEFLTYFQNEAQLEKSRLLSDRFSAERPKGSFSTLEIQRTEQGDSAMYLCASSLGSSGRSYEQYFGPGTRLTVT.

The genes are TRBV10-2 and TRBJ1-4; TRBD1 matches 9 bases. The length of the CDR3 is 15 residues. The V segment lost 3 bases and the J segment 7 bases; nucleotides outside the gene matches: 6. The germline gives CDR1 WSHSY, CDR2 SAAADI. The CDR3 DNA is TGCGCCAGCAGTGATTACCGGGACAGGGTTGAAAAACTGTTTTTT. It specifies CASSDYRDRVEKLFF.

V gene TRBV7-2 combines with J gene TRBJ1-2, with D unclear. CDR3 length equals 12 residues. The germline V gene has CDR1 SGHTA and CDR2 FQGNSA. Trimming shortened V by 1 base and J by 7 bases, and 7 bases separated the two germline ends. CDR3 protein: CASSLDQVGYTF. CDR3 coding DNA: TGTGCCAGCAGCTTAGATCAGGTTGGCTACACCTTC.

The chain recombines TRBV29-1 with TRBJ2-3; D gene ambiguous. The CDR3 sequence is 11 residues long. The V gene's germline CDR1 is SQVTM and CDR2 ANQGSEA. Trimming took 2 bases from V and 4 from J, leaving 4 bases between them. CDR3 region: CSVERADTQYF. The DNA for the CDR3 is TGCAGCGTTGAAAGGGCAGATACGCAGTATTTT.

V usage is TRBV9 and J usage is TRBJ1-5, with no clear D. Per the germline V gene, CDR1 is SGDLS and CDR2 is YYNGEE. This CDR3 has 14 amino acids. Trimming left V 3 bases short and J 6 bases short, with 13 bases between. The CDR3 region has the DNA TGTGCCAGCAGCGAGGCCTCACTGAGTCAGCCCCAGCATTTT. It encodes CASSEASLSQPQHF.

This chain uses TRBV19 with TRBJ1-5; the match to TRBD1 covers 8 bases. The CDR3 spans 14 residues. Germline CDR1 LNHDA, CDR2 SQIVND (reference sequence). V lost 3 bases and J lost 7; bases outside the gene matches: 5. This CDR3 is CASSIDRGNQPQHF. CDR3 DNA sequence: TGTGCCAGTAGTATCGACAGGGGAAACCAGCCCCAGCATTTT.

The chain combines TRBV5-1 with TRBJ1-6; D gene uncertain. Per germline, CDR1 SGHRS and CDR2 YFSETQ. V shed 0 bases and J shed 11 bases, with 12 bases lying between them. The CDR3 spans 14 residues. Here the CDR3 reads CASSLAESKAPLHF. CDR3 DNA: TGCGCCAGCAGCTTGGCCGAGTCAAAGGCACCCCTCCACTTT. Full variable domain (missing parts from reference TRBV5-1 and TRBJ1-6): KAGVTQTPRYLIKTRGQQVTLSCSPISGHRSVSWYQQTPGQGLQFLFEYFSETQRNKGNFPGRFSGRQFSNSRSEMNVSTLELGDSALYLCASSLAESKAPLHFGNGTRLTVT.

This chain joins TRBV7-7 and TRBJ2-3, with TRBD2 as a possible D gene (6 bases). The CDR3 consists of 13 residues. V gave up 8 bases and J gave up 5 bases, with 14 bases separating them. Germline V lookup: CDR1 SSHAT, CDR2 FNYEAQ (reference sequence). The CDR3 loop is CASSGGIGDTQYF. The CDR3 DNA is TGTGCCAGCTCTGGGGGGATAGGAGATACGCAGTATTTT. Filled out from reference TRBV7-7 and TRBJ2-3, the complete variable domain reads GAGVSQSPRYKVTKRGQDVTLRCDPISSHATLYWYQQALGQGPEFLTYFNYEAQPDKSGLPSDRFSAERPEGSISTLTIQRTEQRDSAMYRCASSGGIGDTQYFGPGTRLTVL.

This clone has just one count. This sequence joins TRBV11-2 and TRBJ2-5; 8 bases match TRBD2. In germline, CDR1 is SGHAT, CDR2 FQNNGV. Trimming took 1 base from V and 5 from J; bases not matched to a gene: 6. This CDR3 comprises 15 residues. CDR3 amino acids: CASSLGGGRWETQYF. The DNA of the CDR3 is TGTGCCAGCAGCTTAGGCGGGGGGCGGTGGGAGACCCAGTACTTC.

V is TRBV2 and J is TRBJ2-7; maybe TRBD1 (6 bases). Looked up from germline, CDR1 is SNHLY and CDR2 is FYNNEI. V dropped 4 bases and J dropped 3 bases, with 10 bases sitting between them. The CDR3 contains 13 residues. The CDR3 DNA reads TGTGCCAGCAGTGGCAACAGGGTCTACGAGCAGTACTTC. It translates to CASSGNRVYEQYF.

Here the CDR3 reads CASNGDFFEQFF. The CDR3 nucleotides read TGTGCCAGCAATGGGGACTTCTTTGAGCAGTTCTTC. This chain uses TRBV2 with TRBJ2-1; perhaps TRBD2 as D (6 bases). Looked up from germline, CDR1 is SNHLY and CDR2 is FYNNEI. The germline V and J ends were trimmed by 7 bases and 9 bases, with 13 bases remaining between them. CDR3 length: 12 amino acids.

This clone showed up just once. This sequence joins TRBV12-3 or TRBV12-4 and TRBJ1-2; possible D gene TRBD1, 5 bases. The length of the CDR3 is 12 residues. Trimming left V 5 bases short and J 2 bases short, with 6 bases between. The CDR3 protein is CASSRDNYGYTF. For the CDR3, the DNA is TGTGCCAGCAGTCGGGACAACTATGGCTACACCTTC.

V is TRBV6-5 and J is TRBJ2-6; D gene ambiguous. V gave up 0 bases and J gave up 0 bases, with 6 bases separating them. Germline V gene data show CDR1 as MNHEY and CDR2 as SVGAGI. The CDR3 covers 16 residues. DNA of the CDR3: TGTGCCAGCAGTTACTCAGTACGCTCTGGGGCCAACGTCCTGACTTTC. Amino acids: CASSYSVRSGANVLTF.